One and the same sample provided the 29 T cell receptor beta chains below, sequenced in a study of shared clonotypes between healthy human individuals. Data came from immunoSEQ multiplex PCR; TCRdb stores just in-frame clones and leaves some out. Counted here are 530,000 or so clones, about three quarters occurring once; the ten biggest clones make up around an eighth. Sample: PBMCs. Receptor source: a woman aged 40 to 50 in good health. Some clones in this sample may be carry-over from other donors' samples.

The chain carries TRBV28 and TRBJ1-2; 7 bases match TRBD1. Germline V lookup: CDR1 MDHEN, CDR2 SYDVKM. V gave up 1 base and J gave up 2 bases; unmatched junction bases: 4. There are 15 residues in the CDR3. CDR3 in amino acids: CASSLSPGQNYGYTF. In nucleotides, the CDR3 is TGTGCCAGCAGTTTATCCCCGGGACAGAACTATGGCTACACCTTC.

J is TRBJ2-2 and V is TRBV2; 8 bases map to TRBD2. Germline trimming cut 4 bases from V and 0 bases from J; bases unmatched to any gene: 4. The CDR3 is 16 amino acids. Germline V gives CDR1 SNHLY, CDR2 FYNNEI. The CDR3 spells CASSVSGRTNTGELFF. The CDR3 DNA sequence: TGTGCCAGCAGTGTGAGCGGGAGAACGAACACCGGGGAGCTGTTTTTT.

The chain recombines TRBV5-1 with TRBJ2-1; TRBD1 agrees at 7 bases. This CDR3 is 14 amino acids long. The germline gives CDR1 SGHRS, CDR2 YFSETQ. V shed 4 bases and J 4 bases; nucleotides not matched to a gene: 5. The CDR3 here is CASSPGQPYNEQFF. In nucleotides, the CDR3 is TGCGCCAGCAGCCCGGGACAGCCTTACAATGAGCAGTTCTTC.

Details on this clone: This sequence may be a read error, since a much larger clone differs from it by one base. J is TRBJ1-1 and V is TRBV29-1; D is undetermined. The germline V gene has CDR1 SQVTM and CDR2 ANQGSEA. V shed 4 bases and J shed 0 bases, with 9 bases lying between them. The CDR3 has 13 amino acids. CDR3 sequence reads: CSVGVGVNTEAFF. CDR3 DNA: TGCAGCGTTGGCGTGGGCGTGAACACTGAAGCTTTCTTT.

This clone was found once. The chain has TRBV2 and TRBJ2-7; tentative D call: TRBD1 (6 bases). Germline loops: CDR1 SNHLY, CDR2 FYNNEI. CDR3 size: 17 residues. V dropped 4 bases and J dropped 2 bases, with 21 bases sitting between them. DNA of the CDR3: TGTGCCAGCAGTGGGGGGCGTACCGGGACGGATACCTACGAGCAGTACTTC. Translated: CASSGGRTGTDTYEQYF.

The genes are TRBV28 and TRBJ2-7; TRBD2 aligns across 11 bases. The CDR3 is 16 residues long. Germline trimming cut 1 base from V and 2 bases from J; bases unmatched to any gene: 4. Germline V gene sequence: CDR1 MDHEN, CDR2 SYDVKM. Here the CDR3 DNA reads TGTGCCAGCAGTTTATTCCTAGCGGGAGGTACCTACGAGCAGTACTTC. Amino acid sequence: CASSLFLAGGTYEQYF.

The chain uses TRBV5-4 and TRBJ1-1, with D maybe TRBD1 (5 bases). Germline-derived CDR1 and CDR2 are SGHNT and YYREEE (reference sequence). V lost 2 bases to trimming and J lost 1 base, with 9 bases between them. This CDR3 has 14 residues. The CDR3 spells CASSFGQGNTEAFF. CDR3 nucleotide sequence: TGTGCCAGCAGCTTTGGGCAGGGGAACACTGAAGCTTTCTTT.

The rearrangement joins TRBV6-6 to TRBJ1-6; 7 nucleotides match TRBD1. V gave up 6 bases and J gave up 0 bases; unmatched junction bases: 5. The germline CDR1 and CDR2 sequences are MNHNY and SVGAGI (reference sequence). The CDR3 runs to 16 residues. The CDR3 reads CASSRQGSSYNSPLHF. In DNA, the CDR3 is TGTGCCAGCAGCCGACAGGGCAGCTCCTATAATTCACCCCTCCACTTT.

This clone was counted ten times or more. CDR3 nucleotide sequence: TGCGCCAGCAGCCAATTGGGACCGGGACAAAGCACAGATACGCAGTATTTT. It yields the protein CASSQLGPGQSTDTQYF. The chain uses TRBV4-3 and TRBJ2-3; TRBD1 is a possible D gene (6 bases). Trimming pared 2 bases from V and 0 bases from J, leaving 15 bases between. The germline gives CDR1 LGHNA, CDR2 YSLEER. The CDR3 is made up of 17 amino acids.

V is TRBV5-5 and J is TRBJ2-1; 7 positions agree with TRBD2. V was pared by 4 bases and J by 6 bases, with 13 bases of the junction left unmatched. CDR3 length: 16 amino acids. Per the germline V gene, CDR1 is SGHKS and CDR2 is YYEKEE (reference sequence). CDR3 loop: CASSPNWGSGRNEQFF. As DNA, the CDR3 is TGTGCCAGCAGCCCCAATTGGGGTAGCGGGCGCAATGAGCAGTTCTTC.

A word on this clone: Germline is not matched at one junction end, which may reflect a read error. V and J are TRBV4-3 and TRBJ2-3, with a possible D match to TRBD2 (6 bases). Looked up from germline, CDR1 is LGHNA and CDR2 is YSLEER. The CDR3 is 16 residues long. In DNA, the CDR3 is TGCGCCGGCAGCCAAGATCAACTAGGCGGGACCGATACGCAGTATTTT. As protein: CAGSQDQLGGTDTQYF.

In the case of this clone: The same CDR3 is also encoded by other DNA sequences in this sample. The CDR3 region is CASSLLTDPYGYTF. In DNA, the CDR3 is TGTGCCAGCAGTCTACTGACGGATCCCTATGGCTACACCTTC. The genes are TRBV28 and TRBJ1-2, with D uncertain. The CDR3 contains 14 residues. The V and J ends lost 5 bases and 4 bases respectively, with 14 bases between them. Looked up from germline, CDR1 is MDHEN and CDR2 is SYDVKM.

The chain employs TRBV5-1 and TRBJ2-1; no definite D call. Germline V gives CDR1 SGHRS, CDR2 YFSETQ. The V end lost 4 bases, the J end lost 6 bases, and 20 bases lay between the germline ends. The CDR3 length is 16 residues. The CDR3 spells CASSGPGLKAINEQFF. In DNA, the CDR3 is TGCGCCAGCAGCGGACCGGGCCTCAAGGCAATCAATGAGCAGTTCTTC.

The chain has TRBV11-2 and TRBJ2-5, with 7 bases identical to TRBD2. Germline trimming cut 5 bases from V and 4 bases from J; bases unmatched to any gene: 10. The CDR3 spans 15 residues. Germline values: CDR1 SGHAT, CDR2 FQNNGV. CDR3 protein: CASSPDGGSGETQYF. As DNA, the CDR3 is TGTGCCAGCAGCCCAGACGGCGGGAGTGGAGAGACCCAGTACTTC.

This clone showed up just a few times. The sample carries other DNA sequences with the same CDR3. The chain has TRBV7-6 and TRBJ2-1, with D unclear. The CDR3 totals 15 residues. Per germline, CDR1 SGHVS and CDR2 FNYEAQ. V was trimmed by 0 bases and J by 0 bases, leaving 6 bases between them. This CDR3 is CASSLAGSSYNEQFF. The CDR3 region has the DNA TGTGCCAGCAGCTTAGCGGGTAGCTCCTACAATGAGCAGTTCTTC.

This sequence joins TRBV19 and TRBJ1-1; D remains ambiguous. V dropped 6 bases and J dropped 7 bases, with 18 bases sitting between them. The V gene's germline CDR1 is LNHDA and CDR2 SQIVND (reference sequence). The CDR3 runs 14 residues. CDR3 region: CASRVSQAVLEAFF. CDR3 in DNA: TGTGCCAGTAGGGTTAGTCAGGCCGTTCTTGAAGCTTTCTTT. Together with reference TRBV19 and TRBJ1-1, the CDR3 gives the full variable domain: DGGITQSPKYLFRKEGQNVTLSCEQNLNHDAMYWYRQDPGQGLRLIYYSQIVNDFQKGDIAEGYSVSREKKESFPLTVTSAQKNPTAFYLCASRVSQAVLEAFFGQGTRLTVV.

V usage is TRBV15 and J usage is TRBJ2-7; 10 nucleotides line up with TRBD1. Looked up from germline, CDR1 is LNHNV and CDR2 is YYDKDF (reference sequence). The CDR3 has 16 amino acids. Germline trimming cut 3 bases from V and 3 bases from J; bases unmatched to any gene: 8. In DNA form, the CDR3 reads TGTGCCACCAGCAGGGCTGGGGGACAGGGGAACTACGAGCAGTACTTC. It translates to CATSRAGGQGNYEQYF.

The chain has TRBV9 and TRBJ2-1, with a possible D match to TRBD2 (6 bases). The CDR3 is made up of 14 amino acids. Germline CDR1 and CDR2: SGDLS and YYNGEE. The V end lost 4 bases, the J end lost 9 bases, and 17 bases lay between the germline ends. Written as DNA, the CDR3 is TGTGCCAGCAGCATTAGCGGTAGTTCGGGTGAGCAGTTCTTC. Translating it yields CASSISGSSGEQFF.

The genes are TRBV5-4 and TRBJ2-3; TRBD1 matches 7 bases. The CDR3 has 15 amino acids. The trim removed 3 bases at V and 2 bases at J, leaving 6 bases unmatched. CDR1 is SGHNT and CDR2 is YYREEE in the germline V gene (reference sequence). CDR3 DNA: TGTGCCAGCAGCTCGCGGACAGGAGTCACAGATACGCAGTATTTT. Its protein is CASSSRTGVTDTQYF.

To note about this clone: Distinct nucleotide sequences in the sample also encode this CDR3. The chain links TRBV5-1 to TRBJ1-2; D unresolved. Trimming pared 0 bases from V and 2 bases from J, leaving 5 bases between. The CDR3 is made up of 13 amino acids. Per germline, CDR1 SGHRS and CDR2 YFSETQ. The CDR3 reads CASSLGGNYGYTF. CDR3 nucleotide sequence: TGCGCCAGCAGCTTGGGCGGGAACTATGGCTACACCTTC.

This chain uses TRBV7-3 with TRBJ2-2, with D perhaps TRBD1 or TRBD2 (5 bases each). V dropped 5 bases and J dropped 4 bases, with 23 bases sitting between them. Germline values: CDR1 SGHTA, CDR2 FQGTGA. The CDR3 length is 18 residues. This CDR3 is CASSELPGTHLRTGELFF. CDR3 in DNA: TGTGCCAGCAGCGAGCTACCCGGGACCCACCTCCGCACCGGGGAGCTGTTTTTT.

V and J are TRBV18 and TRBJ2-1, with 11 bases that match TRBD1. Trimming took 2 bases from V and 9 from J; bases not matched to a gene: 3. The CDR3 has 14 amino acids. CDR1 is KGHSH, CDR2 LQKENI, per germline. CDR3 DNA: TGTGCCAGCTCACCAGGGGACAGGGGGGGTGAGCAGTTCTTC. The encoded protein is CASSPGDRGGEQFF. Filled out from reference TRBV18 and TRBJ2-1, the complete variable domain reads NAGVMQNPRHLVRRRGQEARLRCSPMKGHSHVYWYRQLPEEGLKFMVYLQKENIIDESGMPKERFSAEFPKEGPSILRIQQVVRGDSAAYFCASSPGDRGGEQFFGPGTRLTVL.

This clone was seen a single time. The V call is TRBV29-1, the J call TRBJ2-1; D unresolved. Germline assignment: CDR1 SQVTM and CDR2 ANQGSEA. V shed 3 bases and J shed 6 bases, with 15 bases lying between them. The CDR3 runs to 14 residues. The CDR3 loop is CSVDPPPVLNEQFF. Here the CDR3 DNA reads TGCAGCGTTGACCCTCCTCCTGTCCTCAATGAGCAGTTCTTC.

In its sample, this clone was seen many times. This chain links TRBV2 with TRBJ2-7; D ambiguous. V was cut by 0 bases and J by 3 bases, with 3 bases left in between. Germline assignment: CDR1 SNHLY and CDR2 FYNNEI. The CDR3 extends over 12 amino acids. The CDR3 region is CASSEASYEQYF. In nucleotides, the CDR3 is TGTGCCAGCAGTGAAGCCAGCTACGAGCAGTACTTC.

This clone was seen at least ten times. The V call is TRBV6-1, the J call TRBJ2-3; TRBD1 matches at 8 bases. CDR1 MNHNS and CDR2 SASEGT come from the germline V gene. The CDR3 spans 14 residues. With V trimmed by 7 bases and J by 1 base, 4 bases remained unmatched. CDR3 residues: CASTGGTGTDTQYF. In DNA form, the CDR3 reads TGTGCCAGCACAGGGGGCACTGGCACAGATACGCAGTATTTT.

The V gene is TRBV7-9, the J gene TRBJ2-5; 10 positions agree with TRBD1. The CDR3 runs to 16 residues. Trimming removed 5 bases from V and 5 bases from J; junction bases left unmatched: 11. Germline CDR1 SEHNR, CDR2 FQNEAQ (reference sequence). CDR3 protein: CASSRGRDRGFETQYF. The DNA of the CDR3 is TGTGCCAGCAGCCGGGGCCGGGACAGGGGTTTTGAGACCCAGTACTTC.

The chain employs TRBV5-5 and TRBJ1-4; D call uncertain. Trimming left V 1 base short and J 0 bases short, with 16 bases between. The germline gives CDR1 SGHKS, CDR2 YYEKEE (reference sequence). The CDR3 length is 18 residues. In nucleotides, the CDR3 is TGTGCCAGCAGCTTGCGTGTGGGCTGGGCTGCAACTAATGAAAAACTGTTTTTT. Protein sequence: CASSLRVGWAATNEKLFF.

This sequence joins TRBV5-6 and TRBJ2-1, with TRBD2 matching over 13 bases. This CDR3 has 16 residues. From germline, CDR1 is SGHDT and CDR2 YYEEEE. J lost 10 bases, V lost 2 bases, and 9 bases had no gene match. The CDR3 bases are TGTGCCAGCAGCTTTTTCCGGACTAGCGGGAGCCCGGAGCAGTTCTTC. This codes for CASSFFRTSGSPEQFF.

This clone was recorded once. This chain connects TRBV29-1 to TRBJ2-2; D possibly matches TRBD1 or TRBD2 (6 bases each). Germline CDR1 and CDR2: SQVTM and ANQGSEA. The CDR3 is 16 residues long. Trimming left V 5 bases short and J 0 bases short, with 16 bases between. CDR3 amino acids: CSVLGGGVTNTGELFF. In DNA, the CDR3 is TGCAGCGTTTTGGGGGGCGGGGTGACGAACACCGGGGAGCTGTTTTTT.